The next 2 T cell receptor beta chains were all read from a single sample in a study of blood T cell repertoires in COVID-19. The table came from immunoSEQ multiplex PCR; TCRdb's copy has only in-frame clones and leaves some out. Of roughly 230,000 clones listed, about 80% are singletons. The sample taken for sequencing was peripheral blood. The receptors originated from a man aged 45 to 65 with active or convalescent COVID-19.

J is TRBJ1-5 and V is TRBV28; the match to TRBD1 covers 8 bases. The germline gives CDR1 MDHEN, CDR2 SYDVKM. J lost 7 bases, V lost 6 bases, and 5 bases had no gene match. The CDR3 consists of 13 residues. The CDR3: CASSPDRGQPQHF. CDR3 sequence (DNA): TGTGCCAGCAGCCCCGACAGGGGACAGCCCCAGCATTTT. The complete variable domain, with remaining parts taken from reference TRBV28 and TRBJ1-5, reads DVKVTQSSRYLVKRTGEKVFLECVQDMDHENMFWYRQDPGLGLRLIYFSYDVKMKEKGDIPEGYSVSREKKERFSLILESASTNQTSMYLCASSPDRGQPQHFGDGTRLSIL.

This chain joins TRBV5-5 and TRBJ2-3, with 10 bases matching TRBD2. Germline CDR1 reads SGHKS; CDR2 reads YYEKEE (reference sequence). Trimming removed 2 bases from V and 1 base from J; junction bases left unmatched: 1. This CDR3 contains 15 residues. The CDR3 DNA is TGTGCCAGCAGCTTCCTAGCGGGGGGCACAGATACGCAGTATTTT. It encodes CASSFLAGGTDTQYF.